Following are 18 T cell receptor beta chains from one sample sequenced in a study of blood T cell repertoires in COVID-19. Some clones are missing from TCRdb's copy, which holds only in-frame ones; the method was immunoSEQ multiplex PCR. The table includes about 170,000 clones, roughly 91% detected once. The material sequenced was peripheral blood. Every receptor here comes from a man aged 50-59 years who had recovered from COVID-19.

V and J are TRBV7-3 and TRBJ2-5, with 8 bases fitting TRBD2. This CDR3 region has 18 residues. In germline, CDR1 is SGHTA, CDR2 FQGTGA. V gave up 2 bases and J gave up 5 bases; unmatched junction bases: 16. The CDR3 reads CASSLVPSGGRNWETQYF. The CDR3 region has the DNA TGTGCCAGCAGCTTAGTCCCCTCGGGGGGGCGAAACTGGGAGACCCAGTACTTC.

The gene calls are TRBV5-5 and TRBJ2-7; maybe TRBD1 (5 bases). There are 13 residues in the CDR3. V lost 2 bases and J lost 6, with 12 bases in between. Germline values: CDR1 SGHKS, CDR2 YYEKEE (reference sequence). The CDR3 loop reads CASSLGRVGEQYF. Here the CDR3 DNA reads TGTGCCAGCAGCTTAGGCAGGGTCGGCGAGCAGTACTTC.

The V call is TRBV4-3, the J call TRBJ2-7, with TRBD2 matching over 8 bases. The trim removed 6 bases at V and 5 bases at J, leaving 21 bases unmatched. This CDR3 comprises 18 residues. Per germline, CDR1 LGHNA and CDR2 YSLEER. Written as DNA, the CDR3 is TGCGCCAGCAGAAAACGCCAGGCTTACGGGAGGGCCCATAACGAGCAGTACTTC. Residues: CASRKRQAYGRAHNEQYF.

The J gene is TRBJ1-5, the V gene TRBV6-1; TRBD1 agrees at 8 bases. Germline V gives CDR1 MNHNS, CDR2 SASEGT. Germline trimming cut 3 bases from V and 6 bases from J; bases unmatched to any gene: 4. The CDR3 consists of 14 residues. CDR3 coding DNA: TGTGCCAGCAGTGAGGACAGGGCAGGTCAGCCCCAGCATTTT. It is translated as CASSEDRAGQPQHF.

This clone turned up a few times. The rearrangement joins TRBV5-4 to TRBJ1-3; 8 nucleotides agree with TRBD1. With V trimmed by 5 bases and J by 4 bases, 5 bases remained unmatched. This CDR3 spans 14 amino acids. CDR1 SGHNT and CDR2 YYREEE come from the germline V gene (reference sequence). CDR3 sequence: CASRMTGVGNTIYF. CDR3 DNA: TGTGCCAGCAGGATGACAGGGGTCGGAAACACCATATATTTT.

The V gene is TRBV7-6, the J gene TRBJ2-3; D remains unclear. V lost 1 base, J lost 0 bases, and 11 bases lay in between. The CDR3 totals 16 residues. Germline CDR1 is SGHVS and CDR2 is FNYEAQ. CDR3 DNA sequence: TGTGCCAGCAGCTTAGGCGGCCGATTAAGCACAGATACGCAGTATTTT. Its translation: CASSLGGRLSTDTQYF.

The genes are TRBV7-2 and TRBJ2-1, with TRBD2 matching 12 bases. CDR3 length: 15 amino acids. Germline-derived CDR1 and CDR2 are SGHTA and FQGNSA. V gave up 5 bases and J gave up 8 bases; unmatched junction bases: 7. CDR3 sequence: CASSQGLAGGDEQFF. CDR3 nucleotides: TGTGCCAGCAGCCAAGGGCTAGCGGGGGGGGATGAGCAGTTCTTC.

The chain employs TRBV7-2 and TRBJ2-3; 10 bases line up with TRBD2. Germline-derived CDR1 and CDR2 are SGHTA and FQGNSA. V lost 2 bases to trimming and J lost 10 bases; unmatched junction nucleotides: 9. This CDR3 spans 15 amino acids. CDR3: CASSLKEAGGLPQYF. In DNA, the CDR3 is TGTGCCAGCAGCTTAAAGGAAGCGGGGGGGCTGCCGCAGTATTTT.

V and J are TRBV5-8 and TRBJ2-1; TRBD2 agrees at 9 bases. The CDR3 totals 20 residues. Germline V gene data show CDR1 as SGHTS and CDR2 as YDEGEE. Trimming took 1 base from V and 2 from J; bases not matched to a gene: 16. The CDR3 loop is CASSLRVAGAPPRAYNEQFF. The DNA of the CDR3 is TGTGCCAGCAGCTTGCGGGTAGCGGGGGCCCCGCCGCGGGCCTACAATGAGCAGTTCTTC.

The rearrangement links TRBV14 to TRBJ1-2; tentative D call: TRBD1 (6 bases). Trimming removed 0 bases from V and 6 bases from J, with 14 bases in between. Germline V CDR1 and CDR2: SGHDN, FVKESK. The CDR3 consists of 15 residues. In nucleotides, the CDR3 is TGTGCCAGCAGCCAAGATCGAACAGGGCTACATGGCTACACCTTC. It specifies CASSQDRTGLHGYTF.

The V call is TRBV3-1 (or the pseudogene TRBV3-2), the J call TRBJ2-1, with TRBD2 matching 8 bases. Germline loops: CDR1 LGHDT, CDR2 YNNKEL (reference sequence). The CDR3 sequence is 15 residues long. The trim removed 3 bases at V and 8 bases at J, leaving 9 bases unmatched. The chain's CDR3 is CASSQGGGSIYEQFF. CDR3 coding DNA: TGTGCCAGCAGCCAGGGCGGGGGGTCAATCTATGAGCAGTTCTTC.

CDR3 region: CASSFEPQTSTEAFF. CDR3 nucleotides: TGTGCCAGTAGTTTTGAGCCACAGACGAGCACTGAAGCTTTCTTT. The chain couples TRBV19 to TRBJ1-1, with no clear D. CDR1 and CDR2 (germline): LNHDA, SQIVND (reference sequence). V was clipped by 5 bases and J by 4 bases, with 17 bases between them. The CDR3 consists of 15 residues.

This chain connects TRBV5-1 to TRBJ2-7; TRBD1 matches 8 bases. The V gene's germline CDR1 is SGHRS and CDR2 YFSETQ. The V segment lost 4 bases and the J segment 2 bases; nucleotides outside the gene matches: 5. This CDR3 spans 14 amino acids. The chain's CDR3 is CASSLTGDPYEQYF. CDR3 sequence (DNA): TGCGCCAGCAGCCTGACAGGGGACCCCTACGAGCAGTACTTC.

This sequence joins TRBV14 and TRBJ1-6, with a tentative D call TRBD1 (5 bases). Germline CDR1 and CDR2: SGHDN and FVKESK. The CDR3 runs 14 residues. V dropped 0 bases and J dropped 15 bases, with 15 bases sitting between them. The CDR3 nucleotides read TGTGCCAGCAGCCAAGAAGGGGCGGGGTCCCACCTCCACTTT. Protein product: CASSQEGAGSHLHF.

The chain has TRBV6-6 and TRBJ2-7, with D maybe TRBD1 (6 bases). V was shortened by 7 bases and J by 3 bases, with 16 bases between the two germline ends. The CDR3 runs 14 residues. Germline V lookup: CDR1 MNHNY, CDR2 SVGAGI (reference sequence). DNA of the CDR3: TGTGCCAGCAACATACAGGGAATCCGCTACGAGCAGTACTTC. Translating it yields CASNIQGIRYEQYF.

The chain combines TRBV21-1 with TRBJ2-7; the table assigns TRBD1, which was not confirmed against the DNA. TRBV21-1 has pseudogene status. CDR3 length: 13 amino acids. DNA for the CDR3: TGTGCCAAGGAGACAGGGGTTGTCTACGAGCAGTACTTC. Its protein product is CAKETGVVYEQYF.

The rearrangement links TRBV5-1 to TRBJ2-1, with a tentative D call TRBD2 (5 bases). Between the trimmed V and J ends, which lost 3 bases and 4 bases, there was a span of 17 bases. Germline CDR1 reads SGHRS; CDR2 reads YFSETQ. The CDR3 length is 16 residues. This chain's CDR3 is CASSWRTGNSYNEQFF. CDR3 nucleotides: TGCGCCAGCAGCTGGAGGACTGGGAACTCGTACAATGAGCAGTTCTTC.

CDR3 nucleotides: TGTGCCAGCAGCGTGGGAACAGGGTTCTATGGCTACACCTTC. Its protein product is CASSVGTGFYGYTF. The V call is TRBV9, the J call TRBJ1-2; possibly TRBD1 for D (6 bases). Trimming left V 2 bases short and J 4 bases short, with 12 bases between. The CDR3 has 14 amino acids. From germline, CDR1 is SGDLS and CDR2 YYNGEE. Together with reference TRBV9 and TRBJ1-2, the CDR3 gives the full variable domain: DSGVTQTPKHLITATGQRVTLRCSPRSGDLSVYWYQQSLDQGLQFLIQYYNGEERAKGNILERFSAQQFPDLHSELNLSSLELGDSALYFCASSVGTGFYGYTFGSGTRLTVV.